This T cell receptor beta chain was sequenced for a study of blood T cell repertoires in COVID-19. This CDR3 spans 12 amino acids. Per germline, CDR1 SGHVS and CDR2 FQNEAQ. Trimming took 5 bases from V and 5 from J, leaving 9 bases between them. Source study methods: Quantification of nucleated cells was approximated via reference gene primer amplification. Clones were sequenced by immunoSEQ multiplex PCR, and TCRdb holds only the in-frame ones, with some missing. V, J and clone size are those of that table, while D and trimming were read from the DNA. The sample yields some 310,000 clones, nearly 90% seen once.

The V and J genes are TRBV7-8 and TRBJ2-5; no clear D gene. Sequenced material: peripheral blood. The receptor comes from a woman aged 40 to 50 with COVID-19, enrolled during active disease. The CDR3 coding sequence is TGTGCCAGCAGCCCCTTTCGTGAGACCCAGTACTTC. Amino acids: CASSPFRETQYF.